This is a list of T cell receptor beta chains from one sample in a study of blood T cell repertoires in COVID-19. The method was immunoSEQ multiplex PCR; TCRdb's version includes in-frame clones alone and lacks a portion of them. The table includes under 300,000 clones, 90% detected once. The sequencing sample was made of peripheral blood. These receptor sequences come from an older woman with COVID-19, enrolled during active disease. The CDR3 runs from the conserved cysteine through the conserved F or W. The order of the fields is V gene, J gene, clone size, D gene, CDR3 DNA, CDR3 protein. The D gene is left open where the match is weak. Only some rows state a clone size, as once, few, many or a class for expanded clones.

V: TRBV18; J: TRBJ2-2; size: .; D: .; DNA: TGTGCCAGCTCAAGCATGTCCGGGGAGCTGTTTTTT; CDR3: CASSSMSGELFF
V: TRBV10-3; J: TRBJ1-1; size: .; D: .; DNA: TGTGCCATCAGTGGAGAGGGGGGGTACACTGAAGCTTTCTTT; CDR3: CAISGEGGYTEAFF
V: TRBV6-6; J: TRBJ1-2; size: .; D: .; DNA: TGTGCCAGCAGTACCCCGCGAGCGGGACGGGACGGCTACACCTTC; CDR3: CASSTPRAGRDGYTF
V: TRBV30; J: TRBJ1-4; size: .; D: .; DNA: TGTGCCTGGAGTGTAGGGGGAGGGGATGAAAAACTGTTTTTT; CDR3: CAWSVGGGDEKLFF
V: TRBV27; J: TRBJ2-5; size: .; D: .; DNA: TGTGCCAGCAGTTTAGGGGCAGACCAAGAGACCCAGTACTTC; CDR3: CASSLGADQETQYF
V: TRBV7-3; J: TRBJ2-2; size: .; D: .; DNA: TGTGCCAGCAGCAACTCTCCCGGGGAGCTGTTTTTT; CDR3: CASSNSPGELFF
V: TRBV28; J: TRBJ2-1; size: .; D: TRBD1; DNA: TGTGCCAGCAGACGACAGGGGGCCCGGCATAATGAGCAGTTCTTC; CDR3: CASRRQGARHNEQFF
V: TRBV27; J: TRBJ1-5; size: .; D: .; DNA: TGTGCCAGCAGTTTACGTAGCAATCAGCCCCAGCATTTT; CDR3: CASSLRSNQPQHF
V: TRBV7-2; J: TRBJ1-1; size: .; D: TRBD1; DNA: TGTGCCAGCAGCTTGGGACAGAGCACTGAAGCTTTCTTT; CDR3: CASSLGQSTEAFF
V: TRBV5-1; J: TRBJ1-1; size: .; D: .; DNA: TGCGCCAGCAGCCAGACGGGGAGGACTGAAGCTTTCTTT; CDR3: CASSQTGRTEAFF
V: TRBV7-2; J: TRBJ2-7; size: .; D: TRBD1; DNA: TGTGCCAGCAGCTCTCAGACAGGGTCGCACTACGAGCAGTACTTC; CDR3: CASSSQTGSHYEQYF
V: TRBV3-1/TRBV3-2; J: TRBJ2-1; size: .; D: TRBD1; DNA: TGTGCCAGCAGCCAAGATATGCGGACAGGGCGCAATGAGCAGTTCTTC; CDR3: CASSQDMRTGRNEQFF
V: TRBV7-6; J: TRBJ1-5; size: .; D: TRBD1; DNA: TGTGCCAGCAGCTTCGGGACAGGGGTCAATCAGCCCCAGCATTTT; CDR3: CASSFGTGVNQPQHF
V: TRBV6-5; J: TRBJ2-5; size: .; D: TRBD2; DNA: TGTGCCAGCTTACCTCAGCGGGGGGGTCAAGAGACCCAGTACTTC; CDR3: CASLPQRGGQETQYF
V: TRBV4-3; J: TRBJ1-6; size: few; D: TRBD1; DNA: TGCGCCAGCAGCCAAGATGACGACAGGGGCGTACCCCTCCACTTT; CDR3: CASSQDDDRGVPLHF
V: TRBV25-1; J: TRBJ1-2; size: .; D: .; DNA: TGTGCCAGCAGCCACAGTAACTATGGCTACACCTTC; CDR3: CASSHSNYGYTF
V: TRBV6-2/TRBV6-3; J: TRBJ1-6; size: .; D: TRBD1; DNA: TGTGCCAGCAGTTCCAGTGGGACAGGGCGACAAAGAAGGGATTCACCCCTCCACTTT; CDR3: CASSSSGTGRQRRDSPLHF
V: TRBV2; J: TRBJ1-2; size: .; D: TRBD1; DNA: TGTGCCAGCCTCGGCCGGGACAGGGGGGTCTTTGGCTATGGCTACACCTTC; CDR3: CASLGRDRGVFGYGYTF
V: TRBV4-1; J: TRBJ1-4; size: .; D: TRBD1; DNA: TGCGCCAGCAGCCAATTAGACAGGGGCCCGGCTAATGAAAAACTGTTTTTT; CDR3: CASSQLDRGPANEKLFF
V: TRBV19; J: TRBJ1-1; size: .; D: .; DNA: TGTGCCAGTACCGATATAGGGACAGAAGCTTTCTTT; CDR3: CASTDIGTEAFF
V: TRBV30; J: TRBJ1-1; size: .; D: .; DNA: TGTGCCTGGAGTGTCACTTCGAACACTGAAGCTTTCTTT; CDR3: CAWSVTSNTEAFF
V: TRBV9; J: TRBJ2-7; size: .; D: TRBD1; DNA: TGTGCCAGCAGCGTAGGGGACAGGGAATACGAGCAGTACTTC; CDR3: CASSVGDREYEQYF
V: TRBV7-3; J: TRBJ1-6; size: .; D: TRBD1; DNA: TGTGCCAGCAGCCTCGACAGGGAATCACCCCTCCACTTT; CDR3: CASSLDRESPLHF
V: TRBV6-7; J: TRBJ1-2; size: .; D: TRBD1; DNA: TGTGCCAGCAGTTACCTCACAGACAGGGGGCAAGGCTACACCTTC; CDR3: CASSYLTDRGQGYTF
V: TRBV6-2/TRBV6-3; J: TRBJ1-1; size: .; D: .; DNA: TGTGCCAGCAGATACCAGGGGGAAGCTTTCTTT; CDR3: CASRYQGEAFF
V: TRBV5-5; J: TRBJ1-5; size: .; D: .; DNA: TGTGCCAGCAGCTTAATAGGACTGAATCAGCCCCAGCATTTT; CDR3: CASSLIGLNQPQHF
V: TRBV5-1; J: TRBJ1-2; size: .; D: TRBD1; DNA: TGCGCCAGCAGCTTGGGAGAGGGGGCGAACTATGGCTACACCTTC; CDR3: CASSLGEGANYGYTF
V: TRBV6-5; J: TRBJ1-1; size: .; D: TRBD1; DNA: TGTGCCAGCACACTAGTGGACAGGGGGAACACTGAAGCTTTCTTT; CDR3: CASTLVDRGNTEAFF
V: TRBV4-3; J: TRBJ2-7; size: few; D: TRBD2; DNA: TGCGCCAGCAGCCAAGCGGTTAGCGGGGGGGCGGGCTCCTACGAGCAGTACTTC; CDR3: CASSQAVSGGAGSYEQYF
V: TRBV7-2; J: TRBJ1-4; size: .; D: TRBD1; DNA: TGTGCCAGCAGCTTAACGACAGGGGACAGTGAAAAACTGTTTTTT; CDR3: CASSLTTGDSEKLFF
V: TRBV9; J: TRBJ1-3; size: .; D: .; DNA: TGTGCCAGCAGCGTATCAGGGTACTCTGGAAACACCATATATTTT; CDR3: CASSVSGYSGNTIYF
V: TRBV9; J: TRBJ1-6; size: once; D: TRBD1; DNA: TGTGCCAGCAGCGAGACCGGGACAGAAAATTCACCCCTCCACTTT; CDR3: CASSETGTENSPLHF
V: TRBV7-3; J: TRBJ2-1; size: .; D: .; DNA: TGTGCCAGCAGCTCATTTGACAATGAGCAGTTCTTC; CDR3: CASSSFDNEQFF